The 29 T cell receptor beta chains reported below all come from one sample, sequenced in a study of graft-versus-host responses after intestinal transplantation. Which antigens these TCRs recognize remains unknown. Assay: immunoSEQ multiplex PCR; the TCRdb copy retains only in-frame clones and omits some. The sample carries more than 95,000 clones, just over 90% recorded once. Sequenced here: unstimulated CD4+ T cells sorted from spleen or lymph node cells, sampled before intestinal transplant. These receptors were collected from a human donor who received an intestinal transplant.

V is TRBV28 and J is TRBJ2-5; D might be TRBD2 (6 bases). V was trimmed by 8 bases and J by 5 bases, leaving 12 bases between them. This CDR3 has 12 residues. CDR1 MDHEN and CDR2 SYDVKM come from the germline V gene. CDR3 DNA sequence: TGTGCCAGCTCAAAACGGGGGGAGACCCAGTACTTC. It translates to CASSKRGETQYF.

This clone was observed a single time. The chain has TRBV7-9 and TRBJ2-3, with TRBD1 matching 8 bases. V lost 4 bases and J lost 1; bases outside the gene matches: 7. Germline CDR1 and CDR2: SEHNR and FQNEAQ (reference sequence). The CDR3 is made up of 16 amino acids. CDR3 residues: CASSSQGQGRTDTQYF. The CDR3 bases are TGTGCCAGCAGCTCCCAAGGACAGGGTCGCACAGATACGCAGTATTTT.

The V gene is TRBV7-8, the J gene TRBJ2-2; D may be TRBD1 (5 bases). CDR1 is SGHVS and CDR2 is FQNEAQ in the germline V gene. With 5 bases removed from V and 0 bases from J, the gap between germline ends came to 10 bases. CDR3 size: 15 residues. CDR3 sequence (DNA): TGTGCCAGCAGCCGCGACAGACCGAACACCGGGGAGCTGTTTTTT. It codes for CASSRDRPNTGELFF. Combining the CDR3 with reference TRBV7-8 and TRBJ2-2 gives the whole variable domain GAGVSQSPRYKVAKRGQDVALRCDPISGHVSLFWYQQALGQGPEFLTYFQNEAQLDKSGLPSDRFFAERPEGSVSTLKIQRTQQEDSAVYLCASSRDRPNTGELFFGEGSRLTVL.

This chain uses TRBV27 with TRBJ1-5; the match to TRBD1 covers 7 bases. This CDR3 has 15 amino acids. The V segment lost 6 bases and the J segment 1 base; nucleotides outside the gene matches: 6. In germline, CDR1 is MNHEY, CDR2 SMNVEV (reference sequence). The CDR3 here is CASSREGASNQPQHF. CDR3 bases: TGTGCCAGCAGCCGCGAGGGGGCAAGCAATCAGCCCCAGCATTTT.

This rearrangement joins TRBV14 to TRBJ2-5, with D maybe TRBD1 (6 bases). This CDR3 spans 14 amino acids. Germline CDR1 reads SGHDN; CDR2 reads FVKESK. V gave up 2 bases and J gave up 5 bases, with 12 bases separating them. The CDR3 sequence: CASSQRDIAETQYF. The DNA of the CDR3 is TGTGCCAGCAGCCAAAGGGACATAGCCGAGACCCAGTACTTC. Using reference TRBV14 and TRBJ2-5 for the parts outside the CDR3, the full variable domain is EAGVTQFPSHSVIEKGQTVTLRCDPISGHDNLYWYRRVMGKEIKFLLHFVKESKQDESGMPNNRFLAERTGGTYSTLKVQPAELEDSGVYFCASSQRDIAETQYFGPGTRLLVL.

The count of this clone is one. The chain carries TRBV27 and TRBJ1-1; weak D call: TRBD1 (6 bases). Germline CDR1 MNHEY, CDR2 SMNVEV (reference sequence). CDR3 size: 15 residues. The V and J ends lost 6 bases and 0 bases respectively, with 14 bases between them. Here the CDR3 DNA reads TGTGCCAGCAGAAACAGGGCTACCATGAACACTGAAGCTTTCTTT. Protein: CASRNRATMNTEAFF.

The V call is TRBV9, the J call TRBJ2-3; 8 nucleotides line up with TRBD1. The trim removed 9 bases at V and 5 bases at J, leaving 8 bases unmatched. CDR3 size: 13 residues. Per the germline V gene, CDR1 is SGDLS and CDR2 is YYNGEE. Here the CDR3 reads CAIPQGAEDTQYF. CDR3 DNA: TGTGCCATCCCCCAGGGGGCGGAAGATACGCAGTATTTT. Full variable domain (rest looked up from reference TRBV9 and TRBJ2-3): DSGVTQTPKHLITATGQRVTLRCSPRSGDLSVYWYQQSLDQGLQFLIQYYNGEERAKGNILERFSAQQFPDLHSELNLSSLELGDSALYFCAIPQGAEDTQYFGPGTRLTVL.

The chain recombines TRBV28 with TRBJ2-5; D gene unclear. The V end lost 6 bases, the J end lost 10 bases, and 12 bases lay between the germline ends. The CDR3 is 11 residues long. Germline V gene lookup returns CDR1 MDHEN and CDR2 SYDVKM. The CDR3 sequence is CASSFSGDQYF. The CDR3 nucleotides read TGTGCCAGCAGCTTTTCGGGTGACCAGTACTTC.

This chain connects TRBV18 to TRBJ2-7; 8 bases fit TRBD2. After removal of 3 bases from V and 1 base from J, the junction contained 5 bases not matched to a gene. The CDR3 runs 15 residues. From germline, CDR1 is KGHSH and CDR2 LQKENI. In DNA, the CDR3 is TGTGCCAGCTCACCCGGGAGGGCCGTATCCTACGAGCAGTACTTC. Its protein product is CASSPGRAVSYEQYF.

The V and J genes are TRBV9 and TRBJ2-3, with D possibly matching TRBD2 (6 bases). Germline-derived CDR1 and CDR2 are SGDLS and YYNGEE. CDR3 size: 15 residues. V was pared by 0 bases and J by 1 base, with 9 bases between. CDR3: CASSVGPSGTDTQYF. CDR3 DNA: TGTGCCAGCAGCGTAGGGCCTAGCGGCACAGATACGCAGTATTTT.

The chain employs TRBV5-6 and TRBJ1-2; D is possibly TRBD1 (6 bases). Germline-derived CDR1 and CDR2 are SGHDT and YYEEEE. The CDR3 has 17 residues. V was cut by 4 bases and J by 5 bases, with 24 bases left in between. CDR3 nucleotides: TGTGCCAGCAGCCTCCGTCGGGGGGGGCCCACCCCTTATGGCTACACCTTC. Amino acids: CASSLRRGGPTPYGYTF.

The chain links TRBV29-1 to TRBJ2-7; D is unresolved. CDR1 and CDR2 from the germline V gene are SQVTM and ANQGSEA. V shed 4 bases and J shed 1 base, with 8 bases lying between them. This CDR3 spans 12 amino acids. CDR3 sequence reads: CSVGVSSYEQYF. Written as DNA, the CDR3 is TGCAGCGTTGGCGTCTCATCCTACGAGCAGTACTTC.

The chain recombines TRBV7-9 with TRBJ2-3; unclear D gene. Trimming took off 4 bases at V and 3 bases at J, with 2 bases between the two ends. CDR3 length equals 11 residues. Germline V gene sequence: CDR1 SEHNR, CDR2 FQNEAQ (reference sequence). As DNA, the CDR3 is TGTGCCAGCAGCTCTACAGATACGCAGTATTTT. This gives the protein CASSSTDTQYF.

This clone was observed a handful of times. The chain recombines TRBV29-1 with TRBJ1-1, with D unresolved. The CDR3 contains 13 residues. The V end lost 6 bases, the J end lost 0 bases, and 11 bases lay between the germline ends. The germline gives CDR1 SQVTM, CDR2 ANQGSEA. Here the CDR3 reads CSVKRPMNTEAFF. DNA for the CDR3: TGCAGCGTCAAGCGGCCTATGAACACTGAAGCTTTCTTT.

This chain joins TRBV7-2 and TRBJ2-7; a weak D match, TRBD1 (5 bases). V lost 1 base, J lost 3 bases, and 16 bases lay in between. CDR1 SGHTA and CDR2 FQGNSA come from the germline V gene. CDR3 length equals 16 residues. Written as DNA, the CDR3 is TGTGCCAGCAGCTTAGTTCCGGCAGGGATGTTCTACGAGCAGTACTTC. Protein product: CASSLVPAGMFYEQYF.

V usage is TRBV28 and J usage is TRBJ2-4, with 8 nucleotides matching TRBD1. V lost 7 bases, J lost 8 bases, and 7 bases stayed unmatched. The CDR3 has 13 amino acids. Per the germline V gene, CDR1 is MDHEN and CDR2 is SYDVKM. The CDR3: CASKWTGIDIQYF. As DNA, the CDR3 is TGTGCCAGCAAATGGACAGGGATTGACATTCAGTACTTC.

This chain links TRBV19 with TRBJ2-3; 11 nucleotides agree with TRBD2. V lost 7 bases and J lost 6; bases outside the gene matches: 6. CDR3 length equals 14 residues. Germline CDR1 is LNHDA and CDR2 is SQIVND (reference sequence). The CDR3 sequence is CASTGTSGRDTQYF. In DNA, the CDR3 is TGTGCCAGTACGGGGACTAGCGGTAGGGATACGCAGTATTTT.

The gene calls are TRBV30 and TRBJ1-1; a weak D match, TRBD1 (5 bases). This CDR3 is built from 13 residues. Trimming took 0 bases from V and 0 from J, leaving 5 bases between them. Germline V gene data show CDR1 as GTSNPN and CDR2 as SVGIG (reference sequence). The CDR3 is CAWSVQVNTEAFF. The CDR3 nucleotides read TGTGCCTGGAGTGTACAGGTGAACACTGAAGCTTTCTTT. Drawing the rest from reference TRBV30 and TRBJ1-1, the complete variable domain is SQTIHQWPATLVQPVGSPLSLECTVEGTSNPNLYWYRQAAGRGLQLLFYSVGIGQISSEVPQNLSASRPQDRQFILSSKKLLLSDSGFYLCAWSVQVNTEAFFGQGTRLTVV.

This sequence joins TRBV18 and TRBJ2-7; D possibly corresponds to TRBD1 (5 bases). The DNA end favors TRBJ2-1, so the J call may be wrong. CDR1 and CDR2 from the germline V gene are KGHSH and LQKENI. The CDR3 extends over 15 amino acids. CDR3 protein: CASSPRQGYEDEQFF. The DNA of the CDR3 is TGTGCCAGCTCACCACGCCAGGGCTATGAGGATGAGCAGTTCTTC.

The chain recombines TRBV9 with TRBJ1-2; perhaps TRBD1 as D (5 bases). The CDR3 contains 13 residues. The ends were cut back, 0 bases at V and 5 bases at J, with 8 bases in the middle. Per germline, CDR1 SGDLS and CDR2 YYNGEE. CDR3 sequence (DNA): TGTGCCAGCAGCGTAGGGCAGGGATATGGCTACACCTTC. Translation: CASSVGQGYGYTF.

Only a few counts were recorded for this clone. The rearrangement links TRBV6-5 to TRBJ2-7; D possibly corresponds to TRBD2 (6 bases). V shed 0 bases and J shed 4 bases, with 13 bases lying between them. This CDR3 contains 15 residues. CDR1 MNHEY and CDR2 SVGAGI come from the germline V gene. CDR3 coding DNA: TGTGCCAGCAGTTACTCGACTGTCGCGGGATACGAGCAGTACTTC. Encoded protein: CASSYSTVAGYEQYF.

The CDR3 DNA reads TGTGCCAGCAGCTTAGCGGGAACCCGGGACAGGTACAATGAGCAGTTCTTC. This gives the protein CASSLAGTRDRYNEQFF. The chain couples TRBV7-9 to TRBJ2-1, with 8 bases that match TRBD1. With 0 bases clipped from V and 4 bases from J, the junction kept 8 bases outside the gene matches. CDR3 length: 17 amino acids. Germline V gene sequence: CDR1 SEHNR, CDR2 FQNEAQ (reference sequence).

V and J are TRBV5-1 and TRBJ2-1; TRBD2 matches at 7 bases. Trimming at V came to 1 base and at J to 6 bases, leaving 7 bases not matched to a gene. Per germline, CDR1 SGHRS and CDR2 YFSETQ. This CDR3 has 15 amino acids. The CDR3 bases are TGCGCCAGCAGCTTGAGGGCGGGAGATTTCAATGAGCAGTTCTTC. It encodes CASSLRAGDFNEQFF.

The chain joins TRBV4-1 to TRBJ2-7; D possibly corresponds to TRBD2 (5 bases). The CDR3 spans 14 residues. Looked up from germline, CDR1 is MGHRA and CDR2 is YSYEKL. Trimming removed 2 bases from V and 2 bases from J, with 10 bases in between. The CDR3 protein is CASSQTRTTYEQYF. CDR3 nucleotide sequence: TGCGCCAGCAGCCAAACTAGGACGACCTACGAGCAGTACTTC.

The rearrangement uses TRBV5-1 and TRBJ1-2, with a tentative D call TRBD1 (5 bases). V lost 0 bases to trimming and J lost 0 bases, with 9 bases between them. The CDR3 is 15 residues long. Germline-derived CDR1 and CDR2 are SGHRS and YFSETQ. The CDR3 nucleotides read TGCGCCAGCAGCTTGGAAGGGGATTCTAACTATGGCTACACCTTC. This sequence encodes CASSLEGDSNYGYTF.

The chain joins TRBV7-9 to TRBJ1-2; D gene uncertain. Trimming removed 3 bases at V and 2 bases at J, with 13 bases between. CDR1 and CDR2 (germline): SEHNR, FQNEAQ (reference sequence). The CDR3 runs to 15 residues. The CDR3 nucleotides are TGTGCCAGCAGCTTGACACTTTACCAAAACTATGGCTACACCTTC. This codes for CASSLTLYQNYGYTF.

This clone came up once. The chain links TRBV28 to TRBJ2-7; TRBD2 is a possible D gene (5 bases). V lost 2 bases to trimming and J lost 2 bases, with 7 bases between them. The CDR3 totals 13 residues. Germline values: CDR1 MDHEN, CDR2 SYDVKM. The CDR3 DNA follows: TGTGCCAGCAGTTTACTAGCCCCCTACGAGCAGTACTTC. It is translated as CASSLLAPYEQYF.

The DNA for the CDR3 is TGTGCCAGCAGCTTGATTCAGGGGGCAATCATGAGAACTGAAGCTTTCTTT. Translating gives CASSLIQGAIMRTEAFF. This rearrangement joins TRBV5-6 to TRBJ1-1, with 8 bases lining up with TRBD1. V shed 1 base and J 5 bases; nucleotides not matched to a gene: 13. Germline V gene lookup returns CDR1 SGHDT and CDR2 YYEEEE. The CDR3 has 17 residues.

The chain links TRBV27 to TRBJ2-1, with TRBD2 matching 13 bases. The length of the CDR3 is 15 residues. Germline-derived CDR1 and CDR2 are MNHEY and SMNVEV (reference sequence). J gave up 6 bases and V 5 bases, and 4 bases lay outside the gene matches. CDR3 DNA: TGTGCCAGCAGTCTAGGACTAGCGGGAGTCAATGAGCAGTTCTTC. It is translated as CASSLGLAGVNEQFF.